A single sample is the source of the 18 T cell receptor beta chains below, sequenced in a study of blood T cell repertoires in COVID-19. Profiled with immunoSEQ multiplex PCR; TCRdb holds only in-frame clones, not every one. The sample carries about 41,000 clones, more than 75% recorded once. The source material was peripheral blood. The receptor set was obtained from a human donor in a cohort sampled during active COVID-19.

The chain has TRBV9 and TRBJ1-5; 12 nucleotides align to TRBD1. The germline CDR1 and CDR2 sequences are SGDLS and YYNGEE. The V gene end was trimmed by 3 bases and the J gene end by 5 bases; junction bases not matched to a gene: 9. The CDR3 spans 17 residues. The CDR3 loop is CASSAGTGGGVDQPQHF. The CDR3 DNA is TGTGCCAGCAGCGCCGGGACAGGGGGCGGGGTAGATCAGCCCCAGCATTTT. Drawing the rest from reference TRBV9 and TRBJ1-5, the complete variable domain is DSGVTQTPKHLITATGQRVTLRCSPRSGDLSVYWYQQSLDQGLQFLIQYYNGEERAKGNILERFSAQQFPDLHSELNLSSLELGDSALYFCASSAGTGGGVDQPQHFGDGTRLSIL.

This sequence joins TRBV27 and TRBJ2-3, with TRBD1 matching over 7 bases. This CDR3 has 16 amino acids. The V gene end was trimmed by 6 bases and the J gene end by 2 bases; junction bases not matched to a gene: 11. Germline V gene lookup returns CDR1 MNHEY and CDR2 SMNVEV (reference sequence). The chain's CDR3 is CASRPQTGSLTDTQYF. CDR3 bases: TGTGCCAGCAGGCCCCAGACAGGGTCACTCACAGATACGCAGTATTTT.

The chain joins TRBV5-6 to TRBJ2-1; possible D gene TRBD1, 6 bases. V was trimmed by 4 bases and J by 1 base, leaving 18 bases between them. Germline V gives CDR1 SGHDT, CDR2 YYEEEE. The CDR3 consists of 17 residues. CDR3 sequence reads: CASSRVDSSFSYNEQFF. The CDR3 region has the DNA TGTGCCAGCAGCCGGGTGGACAGCTCCTTTTCCTACAATGAGCAGTTCTTC. The entire variable domain, with the rest obtained from reference TRBV5-6 and TRBJ2-1, is as follows: DAGVTQSPTHLIKTRGQQVTLRCSPKSGHDTVSWYQQALGQGPQFIFQYYEEEERQRGNFPDRFSGHQFPNYSSELNVNALLLGDSALYLCASSRVDSSFSYNEQFFGPGTRLTVL.

The chain recombines TRBV28 with TRBJ1-2; perhaps TRBD1 as D (6 bases). The V gene's germline CDR1 is MDHEN and CDR2 SYDVKM. With 4 bases removed from V and 5 bases from J, the gap between germline ends came to 11 bases. This CDR3 region has 13 residues. CDR3 residues: CASSSRGAYGYTF. CDR3 DNA: TGTGCCAGCAGTTCCAGGGGAGCATATGGCTACACCTTC.

The chain combines TRBV3-1 (or the pseudogene TRBV3-2) with TRBJ2-1; 8 bases map to TRBD2. This CDR3 is 16 amino acids long. Germline CDR1 is LGHDT and CDR2 is YNNKEL (reference sequence). Losses at the gene ends were 1 base for V and 5 bases for J; bases not matched to a gene: 7. The CDR3 sequence: CASSQVEREYNNEQFF. CDR3 DNA: TGTGCCAGCAGCCAAGTCGAGCGGGAGTACAACAATGAGCAGTTCTTC.

This sequence joins TRBV5-1 and TRBJ2-7, with TRBD1 as a possible D gene (6 bases). The CDR3 has 14 amino acids. CDR1 SGHRS and CDR2 YFSETQ come from the germline V gene. The V gene lost 2 bases and the J gene lost 3 bases, with 12 bases spanning the gap. Written as DNA, the CDR3 is TGCGCCAGCAGCTTCGAGAGAGGGGGCTACGAGCAGTACTTC. It is translated as CASSFERGGYEQYF.

This clone was picked up one time. This sequence joins TRBV29-1 and TRBJ1-2; possible D gene TRBD1, 5 bases. The CDR3 runs to 16 residues. CDR1 SQVTM and CDR2 ANQGSEA come from the germline V gene. V gave up 6 bases and J gave up 2 bases, with 22 bases separating them. CDR3 coding DNA: TGCAGCGTCCGCCTAAATCAGGGAGGGCAGAACTATGGCTACACCTTC. This sequence encodes CSVRLNQGGQNYGYTF.

CDR3 nucleotides: TGTGCCAGCAGCTTAGCGTTCCGCACGGTCTACAATGAGCAGTTCTTC. Amino acid sequence: CASSLAFRTVYNEQFF. The rearrangement uses TRBV11-2 and TRBJ2-1; D gene unclear. Germline loops: CDR1 SGHAT, CDR2 FQNNGV. Between the trimmed V and J ends, which lost 1 base and 3 bases, there was a span of 13 bases. The CDR3 sequence is 16 residues long.

The chain carries TRBV19 and TRBJ1-2, with 8 bases fitting TRBD1. CDR1 and CDR2 (germline): LNHDA, SQIVND (reference sequence). Germline trimming cut 5 bases from V and 8 bases from J; bases unmatched to any gene: 10. The CDR3 sequence is 14 residues long. DNA for the CDR3: TGTGCCAGTAGTGCAGGACAGGGATGGTGGGGCTACACCTTC. It is translated as CASSAGQGWWGYTF. The full variable domain, with the rest looked up from reference TRBV19 and TRBJ1-2, is DGGITQSPKYLFRKEGQNVTLSCEQNLNHDAMYWYRQDPGQGLRLIYYSQIVNDFQKGDIAEGYSVSREKKESFPLTVTSAQKNPTAFYLCASSAGQGWWGYTFGSGTRLTVV.

The chain uses TRBV24-1 and TRBJ1-3; D may be TRBD1 (6 bases). V dropped 3 bases and J dropped 1 base, with 9 bases sitting between them. This CDR3 is 15 amino acids long. Germline lookup yields CDR1 KGHDR and CDR2 SFDVKD. In DNA, the CDR3 is TGTGCCACCAGTGATCCAGGGGAGTCTGGAAACACCATATATTTT. This codes for CATSDPGESGNTIYF.

This sequence joins TRBV27 and TRBJ2-7, with D perhaps matching TRBD2 (6 bases). The CDR3 spans 15 residues. The germline V gene has CDR1 MNHEY and CDR2 SMNVEV (reference sequence). With 8 bases removed from V and 2 bases from J, the gap between germline ends came to 19 bases. The CDR3 spells CASRMLQGGAYEQYF. The CDR3 DNA is TGTGCCAGCCGAATGTTGCAGGGAGGAGCCTACGAGCAGTACTTC.

The chain joins TRBV27 to TRBJ2-7, with 10 bases lining up with TRBD1. Germline values: CDR1 MNHEY, CDR2 SMNVEV (reference sequence). The V segment lost 2 bases and the J segment 2 bases; nucleotides outside the gene matches: 6. The CDR3 has 16 amino acids. The CDR3 DNA reads TGTGCCAGCAGTTTACAGGGACAGGGGCGGACCTACGAGCAGTACTTC. It translates to CASSLQGQGRTYEQYF.

The chain joins TRBV5-1 to TRBJ2-3, with TRBD2 as a possible D gene (5 bases). The CDR3 runs to 17 residues. Germline V gene data show CDR1 as SGHRS and CDR2 as YFSETQ. V lost 1 base, J lost 2 bases, and 17 bases lay in between. CDR3 residues: CASSLRPSRSPTDTQYF. CDR3 DNA sequence: TGCGCCAGCAGCTTGCGACCTAGCCGGTCCCCCACAGATACGCAGTATTTT.

This chain connects TRBV10-2 to TRBJ2-5, with D maybe TRBD2 (5 bases). Between the trimmed V and J ends, which lost 7 bases and 5 bases, there was a span of 17 bases. The CDR3 contains 14 residues. Germline V lookup: CDR1 WSHSY, CDR2 SAAADI. Written as DNA, the CDR3 is TGCGCCAGCAACGAACTATCCTTAGCGGAGACCCAGTACTTC. It encodes CASNELSLAETQYF.

This chain uses TRBV13 with TRBJ1-6, with 7 nucleotides matching TRBD1. V shed 5 bases, J shed 7 bases, and the junction held 5 bases outside the gene matches. This CDR3 spans 14 amino acids. Germline CDR1 and CDR2: PRHDT and FYEKMQ (reference sequence). This CDR3 is CASSPDRNNSPLHF. CDR3 in DNA: TGTGCCAGCAGCCCGGACAGGAACAATTCACCCCTCCACTTT.

This chain uses TRBV19 with TRBJ1-4; 9 bases match TRBD1. The germline V gene encodes CDR1 LNHDA and CDR2 SQIVND (reference sequence). The CDR3 consists of 15 residues. V lost 4 bases, J lost 4 bases, and 4 bases stayed unmatched. The CDR3 region has the DNA TGTGCCAGTAGTACACAGGGGGCGGGTAATGAAAAACTGTTTTTT. As protein: CASSTQGAGNEKLFF.

The chain has TRBV5-4 and TRBJ2-5; 7 bases agree with TRBD1. Trimming at V came to 3 bases and at J to 1 base, leaving 3 bases not matched to a gene. The CDR3 extends over 14 amino acids. Germline V gives CDR1 SGHNT, CDR2 YYREEE (reference sequence). CDR3 residues: CASSSRDSQETQYF. The CDR3, as DNA: TGTGCCAGCAGCTCCCGGGACAGCCAAGAGACCCAGTACTTC. Full variable domain (remainder filled in from reference TRBV5-4 and TRBJ2-5): ETGVTQSPTHLIKTRGQQVTLRCSSQSGHNTVSWYQQALGQGPQFIFQYYREEENGRGNFPPRFSGLQFPNYSSELNVNALELDDSALYLCASSSRDSQETQYFGPGTRLLVL.

The genes are TRBV2 and TRBJ2-7; 11 bases agree with TRBD2. Germline V gene sequence: CDR1 SNHLY, CDR2 FYNNEI. CDR3 length: 14 amino acids. J gave up 4 bases and V 5 bases, and 4 bases lay outside the gene matches. CDR3 sequence reads: CASSLGLAVYEQYF. The DNA for the CDR3 is TGTGCCAGCAGTCTGGGACTAGCGGTTTACGAGCAGTACTTC.